Shown below are 28 T cell receptor beta chains from a single sample sequenced in a study of CD8+ T cells in alopecia areata. Following extraction, RNA underwent reverse transcription to cDNA, which served as the sequencing template. Generated by immunoSEQ multiplex PCR, the TCRdb table keeps only in-frame clones and is missing some. The table has 120,000 to 150,000 clones, about nine tenths seen once. The sequenced sample was CD8+ T cells sorted from blood, obtained at week 0. Receptors originate from a human donor with alopecia areata.

The chain couples TRBV15 to TRBJ2-7, with TRBD2 identical over 8 bases. The CDR3 runs to 15 residues. Trimming removed 1 base from V and 2 bases from J; junction bases left unmatched: 4. Looked up from germline, CDR1 is LNHNV and CDR2 is YYDKDF (reference sequence). CDR3 residues: CATSRVTSDTYEQYF. CDR3 nucleotides: TGTGCCACCAGCAGAGTGACTAGCGACACCTACGAGCAGTACTTC.

The gene calls are TRBV5-1 and TRBJ2-1; 9 bases are shared with TRBD2. Germline V gene lookup returns CDR1 SGHRS and CDR2 YFSETQ. The CDR3 contains 16 residues. Germline trimming cut 4 bases from V and 2 bases from J; bases unmatched to any gene: 7. CDR3: CASSTASGDPYNEQFF. In DNA form, the CDR3 reads TGCGCCAGCAGCACTGCTAGCGGGGATCCCTACAATGAGCAGTTCTTC.

The rearrangement joins TRBV29-1 to TRBJ1-5; D is undetermined. Germline V gene sequence: CDR1 SQVTM, CDR2 ANQGSEA. Trimming stripped 4 bases from V and 3 bases from J, with 13 bases between. The CDR3 spans 14 residues. In nucleotides, the CDR3 is TGCAGCGTTGTTACAGCCGAATACAATCAGCCCCAGCATTTT. Translated: CSVVTAEYNQPQHF.

The CDR3 here is CASSVEGRVETQYF. CDR3 nucleotide sequence: TGTGCCAGCAGCGTAGAAGGAAGGGTGGAGACCCAGTACTTC. The gene calls are TRBV9 and TRBJ2-5, with D hard to call. Trimming cost V 0 bases and J 5 bases, with 11 bases left between them. In germline, CDR1 is SGDLS, CDR2 YYNGEE. The CDR3 extends over 14 amino acids.

The chain recombines TRBV5-4 with TRBJ2-1; D possibly corresponds to TRBD2 (5 bases). Trimming removed 4 bases at V and 8 bases at J, with 19 bases between. This CDR3 is built from 15 residues. Germline assignment: CDR1 SGHNT and CDR2 YYREEE (reference sequence). DNA of the CDR3: TGTGCCAGCAGCCTATGGACTCCACGGGTCCATGAGCAGTTCTTC. It codes for CASSLWTPRVHEQFF.

This clone showed up just once. The genes are TRBV11-2 and TRBJ2-3; TRBD1 aligns across 8 bases. The junction had 7 bases not matched to a gene; V was cut back by 2 bases and J by 0 bases. This CDR3 is 17 amino acids long. The germline gives CDR1 SGHAT, CDR2 FQNNGV. CDR3 residues: CASSLPYRGASTDTQYF. The CDR3 DNA reads as TGTGCCAGCAGCTTACCCTACAGGGGGGCTAGCACAGATACGCAGTATTTT.

This rearrangement joins TRBV5-1 to TRBJ2-1; perhaps TRBD2 as D (7 bases). Germline-derived CDR1 and CDR2 are SGHRS and YFSETQ. This CDR3 region has 16 residues. V dropped 3 bases and J dropped 6 bases, with 19 bases sitting between them. CDR3 sequence reads: CASSSTGGDVANEQFF. Written as DNA, the CDR3 is TGCGCCAGCAGCTCTACGGGGGGCGATGTTGCCAATGAGCAGTTCTTC.

The chain couples TRBV19 to TRBJ2-3; D is perhaps TRBD2 (6 bases). V lost 0 bases to trimming and J lost 2 bases, with 12 bases between them. Germline V gives CDR1 LNHDA, CDR2 SQIVND (reference sequence). The CDR3 spans 16 residues. CDR3 sequence (DNA): TGTGCCAGTAGTATAGATGCGGGGAGCCTCACAGATACGCAGTATTTT. Its translation: CASSIDAGSLTDTQYF.

The rearrangement uses TRBV30 and TRBJ2-7; TRBD2 matches at 11 bases. The germline CDR1 and CDR2 sequences are GTSNPN and SVGIG (reference sequence). V lost 5 bases, J lost 6 bases, and 9 bases stayed unmatched. The CDR3 contains 14 residues. DNA of the CDR3: TGTGCCTGGGATGGGTCTAGCGGGGGGACCGAGCAGTACTTC. This codes for CAWDGSSGGTEQYF.

This clone occurred once. The sample carries other DNA sequences with the same CDR3. V is TRBV27 and J is TRBJ2-7; tentative D call: TRBD1 (5 bases). Germline-derived CDR1 and CDR2 are MNHEY and SMNVEV (reference sequence). The CDR3 spans 13 residues. V shed 3 bases and J shed 3 bases, with 9 bases lying between them. DNA of the CDR3: TGTGCCAGCAGTTTGAGTCAGGGCTACGAGCAGTACTTC. Translated, it gives CASSLSQGYEQYF.

V is TRBV30 and J is TRBJ2-5, with 7 bases identical to TRBD2. J gave up 1 base and V 5 bases, and 7 bases lay outside the gene matches. This CDR3 comprises 14 residues. Germline V CDR1 and CDR2: GTSNPN, SVGIG (reference sequence). The CDR3 nucleotides are TGTGCCTGGGCCATGGGAGGGGTCCAAGAGACCCAGTACTTC. It codes for CAWAMGGVQETQYF.

The V gene is TRBV19, the J gene TRBJ2-7; D possibly corresponds to TRBD1 (7 bases). Trimming took off 0 bases at V and 0 bases at J, with 12 bases between the two ends. The CDR3 totals 16 residues. Germline CDR1 reads LNHDA; CDR2 reads SQIVND (reference sequence). CDR3 sequence: CASSIDAGQSSYEQYF. Written as DNA, the CDR3 is TGTGCCAGTAGTATAGATGCGGGACAGAGCTCCTACGAGCAGTACTTC.

V gene TRBV7-8 combines with J gene TRBJ1-5, with D possibly TRBD1 on 5 matching bases. Trimming stripped 5 bases from V and 0 bases from J, with 20 bases between. Germline V gene sequence: CDR1 SGHVS, CDR2 FQNEAQ. CDR3 length equals 18 residues. The CDR3: CASSPGTEDMSSNQPQHF. The CDR3 nucleotides are TGTGCCAGCAGCCCGGGGACGGAGGACATGTCTAGCAATCAGCCCCAGCATTTT.

The V gene is TRBV30, the J gene TRBJ2-1; either TRBD1 or TRBD2 may fit D (5 bases each). The CDR3 totals 16 residues. Germline loops: CDR1 GTSNPN, CDR2 SVGIG (reference sequence). The V end lost 3 bases, the J end lost 3 bases, and 18 bases lay between the germline ends. The CDR3, as DNA: TGTGCCTGGAGCCTCAGAGGGACGGTCCTCTACAATGAGCAGTTCTTC. Protein product: CAWSLRGTVLYNEQFF.

The rearrangement links TRBV4-2 to TRBJ2-3; D gene ambiguous. The CDR3 loop spans 13 amino acids. V lost 0 bases to trimming and J lost 3 bases, with 4 bases between them. Per germline, CDR1 LGHNA and CDR2 YNFKEQ. The DNA for the CDR3 is TGTGCCAGCAGCCAAGATAGGACAGATACGCAGTATTTT. Encoded protein: CASSQDRTDTQYF.

This sequence joins TRBV5-6 and TRBJ2-1; tentatively, D is TRBD1 (6 bases). This CDR3 comprises 15 residues. CDR1 is SGHDT and CDR2 is YYEEEE in the germline V gene. V shed 0 bases and J shed 4 bases, with 11 bases lying between them. CDR3 coding DNA: TGTGCCAGCAGCTTGGGCAGGGGCGAATACAATGAGCAGTTCTTC. Protein sequence: CASSLGRGEYNEQFF.

In its sample, this clone was seen a few times. This chain links TRBV7-9 with TRBJ2-4; TRBD2 matches at 9 bases. This CDR3 comprises 15 residues. V trimming: 5 bases; J trimming: 8 bases; junction bases outside the gene matches: 10. The germline V gene encodes CDR1 SEHNR and CDR2 FQNEAQ (reference sequence). The CDR3 region has the DNA TGTGCCAGCAGCCCTGGACTAGCGAGTCGTGACATTCAGTACTTC. Protein sequence: CASSPGLASRDIQYF.

The chain links TRBV11-2 to TRBJ2-7, with 9 positions matching TRBD1. V trimming: 3 bases; J trimming: 4 bases; junction bases outside the gene matches: 7. The germline V gene encodes CDR1 SGHAT and CDR2 FQNNGV. The CDR3 loop spans 15 amino acids. The CDR3 DNA is TGTGCCAGCAGCTTGGACAGGGGACCCGGGTACGAGCAGTACTTC. It yields the protein CASSLDRGPGYEQYF.

The chain carries TRBV29-1 and TRBJ2-7, with 9 bases identical to TRBD2. The germline V gene encodes CDR1 SQVTM and CDR2 ANQGSEA. V lost 4 bases and J lost 5; bases outside the gene matches: 3. The CDR3 spans 12 residues. This CDR3 is CSVVGTSHEQYF. The CDR3 nucleotides read TGCAGCGTTGTCGGGACTAGCCACGAGCAGTACTTC.

V is TRBV7-9 and J is TRBJ1-1; TRBD1 is a possible D gene (5 bases). CDR1 SEHNR and CDR2 FQNEAQ come from the germline V gene (reference sequence). Trimming removed 2 bases at V and 4 bases at J, with 8 bases between. This CDR3 region has 13 residues. CDR3 in amino acids: CASSLSGGTEAFF. In DNA form, the CDR3 reads TGTGCCAGCAGCTTATCCGGGGGCACTGAAGCTTTCTTT.

This clone has just one count. The chain links TRBV29-1 to TRBJ2-1, with 8 bases fitting TRBD2. CDR3 size: 13 residues. V was clipped by 8 bases and J by 5 bases; unmatched bases: 8. Germline V gives CDR1 SQVTM, CDR2 ANQGSEA. In DNA, the CDR3 is TGCAGCCCTCTTATAGCGGGAAACAATGAGCAGTTCTTC. It yields the protein CSPLIAGNNEQFF.

CDR3 in DNA: TGCAGCGTTGTTGCACAGGGGAACTACGAGCAGTACTTC. Protein sequence: CSVVAQGNYEQYF. The rearrangement links TRBV29-1 to TRBJ2-7; 7 bases fit TRBD1. CDR1 is SQVTM and CDR2 is ANQGSEA in the germline V gene. The CDR3 covers 13 residues. Losses at the gene ends were 4 bases for V and 3 bases for J; bases not matched to a gene: 6.

The chain links TRBV4-1 to TRBJ1-5; D unclear. Trimming removed 0 bases at V and 0 bases at J, with 15 bases between. The CDR3 consists of 18 residues. In germline, CDR1 is MGHRA, CDR2 YSYEKL. The CDR3 sequence is CASSQESTRSYSNQPQHF. In nucleotides, the CDR3 is TGCGCCAGCAGCCAAGAATCGACCAGGAGTTATAGCAATCAGCCCCAGCATTTT.

Turning to this clone: The junction shows a germline mismatch at one end, possibly a read error. The same CDR3 also results from other DNA sequences found in this sample. This chain connects TRBV29-1 to TRBJ2-7; D possibly matches TRBD1 or TRBD2 (5 bases each). CDR1 SQVTM and CDR2 ANQGSEA come from the germline V gene. The CDR3 sequence is 13 residues long. Here the CDR3 reads CSVAWGRSYEQYF. CDR3 DNA: TGCAGCGTTGCCTGGGGACGCTCCTATGAGCAGTACTTC.

This clone appeared once. The chain couples TRBV7-9 to TRBJ2-1; D not resolved. V was trimmed by 3 bases and J by 0 bases, leaving 6 bases between them. Germline CDR1 and CDR2: SEHNR and FQNEAQ (reference sequence). The length of the CDR3 is 14 residues. CDR3 residues: CASSFSISYNEQFF. The CDR3 nucleotides read TGTGCCAGCAGCTTTAGCATCTCCTACAATGAGCAGTTCTTC.

The V call is TRBV7-9, the J call TRBJ1-1; 9 nucleotides agree with TRBD1. With 2 bases clipped from V and 6 bases from J, the junction kept 7 bases outside the gene matches. The CDR3 has 15 residues. Germline V gene data show CDR1 as SEHNR and CDR2 as FQNEAQ (reference sequence). In nucleotides, the CDR3 is TGTGCCAGCAGCTTACCGGGACAGGGAGGCGCTGAAGCTTTCTTT. It yields the protein CASSLPGQGGAEAFF.

This chain joins TRBV7-9 and TRBJ1-2; 7 bases are a match to TRBD1. The trim removed 5 bases at V and 4 bases at J, leaving 4 bases unmatched. Germline V gene data show CDR1 as SEHNR and CDR2 as FQNEAQ (reference sequence). This CDR3 contains 13 residues. The CDR3 bases are TGTGCCAGCAGCCCTGGGACAGTCTATGGCTACACCTTC. Translation gives CASSPGTVYGYTF.

In its sample, this clone was seen once. The CDR3 DNA follows: TGTGCCAGCAGCGTAGGGGACAGTAACAGTCAGCCCCAGCATTTT. This gives the protein CASSVGDSNSQPQHF. This chain uses TRBV9 with TRBJ1-5, with TRBD1 matching 7 bases. V dropped 0 bases and J dropped 6; count of bases not matched to a gene: 6. The CDR3 sequence is 15 residues long. Germline V gene data show CDR1 as SGDLS and CDR2 as YYNGEE. The variable domain in full, with the rest retrieved from reference TRBV9 and TRBJ1-5, is DSGVTQTPKHLITATGQRVTLRCSPRSGDLSVYWYQQSLDQGLQFLIQYYNGEERAKGNILERFSAQQFPDLHSELNLSSLELGDSALYFCASSVGDSNSQPQHFGDGTRLSIL.